This TCR beta chain was recorded in a study of human T cells and chemical hapten exposure (dated by TCRdb to 2020 to 2023). Some background on the complete study: For sensitization, 2% DPC in acetone was applied to a 2 cm by 2 cm area of upper inner arm skin. Throughout the approximately 25-week study period, patients were also given weekly therapeutic DPC doses on the scalp. Patch tests used Finn chambers with 0.01% DPC on the upper back, scored after 6 days by International Contact Dermatitis Research Group standards. Most of the patients in the cohort were female, and the cohort covered alopecia areata with under or over 50% scalp involvement, alopecia totalis and alopecia universalis. Libraries were pooled for sequencing, and variation in per-sample TCR yields was attributed mainly to small differences in library volumes within the pool. The study tracked peripheral blood TCR repertoire changes in vivo during primary and secondary sensitization to the hapten diphenylcyclopropenone (DPC) in alopecia patients. Blood was sampled from patients pre-sensitization (week 0) and at 2, 6 and about 24 weeks after DPC sensitization. For TCR sequencing, blood came from 25 to 35 alopecia patients at anywhere from one to four time points (pre-sensitization, 2, 6 and 24 weeks).

The library relied on RACE. The sample was run on a NextSeq 500. During library preparation, unique molecular identifiers were attached to individual cDNA molecules so that TCRs could be counted in a quantitative, reproducible way. For every blood RNA sample, sequencing covered both the TCR alpha and TCR beta chains. Under the source paper's analysis protocol: Samples had a median of 95,638 TCRs, with a range from roughly 20,000 to 690,600. The Decombinator software suite was used to annotate V, J and CDR3 in the TCR reads. For the PS versus PT1 abundance plots, all samples were subsampled to the same number of TCRs (28,000). TCRs were defined as expanded if absent before sensitization and observed at least eight times at the 2-week time point. Through fastp at Q25 and MiXCR, TCRdb rebuilt clones from the public reads, retaining in-frame beta chains. Here each entry gathers all rows of one CDR3 protein and keeps the most common genes and DNA. The V and J calls follow TCRdb's processing rather than the paper's. The sample contains 95,000 to 130,000 distinct CDR3 sequences, 9.5% to 13% of them found a single time. Of the sample, around 1.5% falls within the top ten clones.

According to the germline V gene, CDR1 reads MDHEN and CDR2 reads SYDVKM. The cysteine opens and the phenylalanine closes a CDR3 of 14 amino acids. Of all the DNA, just the CDR3 is kept, 42 bases in frame from base 1. V drops 3 bases and J drops 0 bases, leaving 8 bases in between. There are many counts of this clonotype. It lacks a known antigen. Base qualities are not at hand, and no much larger clone is one base apart. Here is what the overall study found, with its caveats: Repeated subsampling changed both the strength of the expansion versus patch-test correlation and the threshold at which the correlation became significant. DPC sensitization did not change how many TCRs were above 1 in 1000 frequency, and no evidence was found of alterations in global repertoire structure. Patch test score correlated positively with the number of PT1 expanded TCRs, reaching significance at thresholds 8, 16 and 32 but not at 4. Alopecia, a presumed autoimmune disease, was present in all patients, so the immune response of the patients might differ from that of healthy individuals. Significantly more large CDR3 similarity clusters were formed by expanded TCRs than by pre-sensitization or healthy control sets, consistent with antigen-driven responses.

Per the publication, the time point label means: patch test 1, 2 weeks after DPC sensitization. Reading the label with the study, this specimen's treatment or condition is: therapeutic diphenylcyclopropenone sensitization with weekly scalp DPC. Blood at each patch-test visit was drawn before the patch test was applied. Eligible patients were aged 18 to 70, diagnosed with alopecia, deemed suitable for DPC therapy, and excluded if pregnant. Total RNA was isolated from unfractionated whole blood collected in Tempus Blood RNA tubes. The chain is assembled from TRBV28 and TRBJ1-1; the D gene is not confidently resolved. This specimen consisted of whole blood, obtained in connection with sensitization to the hapten diphenylcyclopropenone (DPC). The sequence derives from a woman in her 50s with alopecia areata. Some clones in this sample may be carry-over from other donors' samples. The sequenced DNA is TGTGCCAGCAGTTTTTTGAGCATGAACACTGAAGCTTTCTTT. Its protein product is CASSFLSMNTEAFF.